This TCR beta chain is drawn from a study of PD-1 blockade in mismatch repair-deficient tumors. Whole-study context: All were previously treated, progressing patients with 11 to 13 mismatch repair-deficient cancer types.

V gave up 5 bases and J gave up 3 bases; unmatched junction bases: 5. Germline CDR1 is SGHVS and CDR2 is FQNEAQ. The CDR3 loop spans 14 amino acids. Sequencing was performed with immunoSEQ multiplex PCR; in TCRdb, only in-frame clones are kept and a portion is missing. The sample has tens of thousands of clones; roughly 80% are singletons. This clone has a handful of counts. The J gene is TRBJ2-7, the V gene TRBV7-8; 9 positions match TRBD1. The specimen comprised peripheral blood, sampled around 19 weeks after starting pembrolizumab. This clonotype originated in an adult with mismatch repair-deficient cancer. As DNA, the CDR3 is TGTGCCAGCAGCCAACCGGGACAGGGCTACGAGCAGTACTTC. Its protein product is CASSQPGQGYEQYF. Full variable domain (outside the CDR3, taken from reference TRBV7-8 and TRBJ2-7): GAGVSQSPRYKVAKRGQDVALRCDPISGHVSLFWYQQALGQGPEFLTYFQNEAQLDKSGLPSDRFFAERPEGSVSTLKIQRTQQEDSAVYLCASSQPGQGYEQYFGPGTRLTVT.